The entry below describes one T cell receptor (beta chain). No antigen is known for it. Profiled with immunoSEQ multiplex PCR; TCRdb holds only in-frame clones, not every one. The data contain tens of thousands of clones, just over 65% of them singletons. This sample is drawn from a study of cytotoxic CD8 clonotypes in ibrutinib-treated CLL. Study-wide background: Response samples were drawn at a median of roughly 13 months of treatment, range 6 to 36.

Study results and caveats: Once treatment began, public clonotypes, which were uncommon, contracted or stayed stable.

Germline trimming cut 0 bases from V and 4 bases from J; bases unmatched to any gene: 16. The CDR3 length is 18 residues. The sample in question was PBMCs, obtained after 24 months of ibrutinib treatment. The V gene is TRBV5-3, the J gene TRBJ2-7; 7 bases agree with TRBD2. TRBV5-3 is known as an ORF, though its function is uncertain. The receptor's source is a human donor with chronic lymphocytic leukemia. CDR3 nucleotide sequence: TGTGCCAGAAGCTTGGTGGGGAGGGCAGGGCCAAGGTGGTACGAGCAGTACTTC. It encodes CARSLVGRAGPRWYEQYF.